This paragraph covers one T cell receptor (beta chain) sequence. One end of the junction fails to match germline, which may point to a read error. In the PCR, 60 Vbeta and 13 Jbeta primers were used. Some clones are missing from TCRdb's copy, which holds only in-frame ones; the method was immunoSEQ multiplex PCR. Here the sample spans around 110,000 clones, around 66% being singletons. Germline CDR1 reads SGHTA; CDR2 reads FQGNSA. This CDR3 is built from 12 residues. The data were obtained in a study of cytomegalovirus exposure and HLA in healthy donors. This chain uses TRBV7-2 with TRBJ1-3; D is possibly TRBD1 (5 bases). The clonotype comes from a man younger than 35 in good health and CMV-seronegative. Sequenced sample: PBMCs. CDR3 loop: CASSFSTGPFDF. CDR3 bases: TGTGCCAGCAGCTTTAGCACAGGTCCGTTCGATTTT.